Below, 8 T cell receptor beta chains from the same sample are listed, as sequenced in a study of OX40 agonist ivuxolimab in advanced cancers. Measured with immunoSEQ multiplex PCR; TCRdb has only the in-frame clones, and not every one. The sample shows 70,000 to 90,000 clones, about four fifths of them seen only once. Sequenced here: CD4+ or CD8+ T cells sorted from blood, sampled in a trial of the OX40 agonist ivuxolimab. Receptors originate from an adult with an advanced solid tumor such as melanoma, head and neck, liver or kidney cancer.

The chain has TRBV5-1 and TRBJ2-3; D may be TRBD2 (7 bases). Germline CDR1 reads SGHRS; CDR2 reads YFSETQ. The CDR3 is made up of 15 amino acids. Trimming took 0 bases from V and 5 from J, leaving 13 bases between them. The CDR3 coding sequence is TGCGCCAGCAGCTTGGCTGGCGGGGGACAAGATACGCAGTATTTT. It yields the protein CASSLAGGGQDTQYF.

V is TRBV29-1 and J is TRBJ1-1; D is uncertain. CDR3 length equals 12 residues. Trimming cost V 1 base and J 2 bases, with 5 bases left between them. Germline V gene data show CDR1 as SQVTM and CDR2 as ANQGSEA. This chain's CDR3 is CSVEGINTEAFF. The CDR3 nucleotides read TGCAGCGTTGAAGGGATAAACACTGAAGCTTTCTTT.

The chain employs TRBV6-6 and TRBJ2-2, with 8 bases lining up with TRBD1. The trim removed 4 bases at V and 1 base at J, leaving 2 bases unmatched. Germline V lookup: CDR1 MNHNY, CDR2 SVGAGI (reference sequence). The CDR3 has 15 amino acids. The CDR3 region has the DNA TGTGCCAGCAGTTTCAGGGGGCGGAACACCGGGGAGCTGTTTTTT. The encoded protein is CASSFRGRNTGELFF.

The V gene is TRBV7-8, the J gene TRBJ1-5; maybe TRBD1 (5 bases). V was shortened by 5 bases and J by 8 bases, with 13 bases between the two germline ends. The length of the CDR3 is 13 residues. Germline CDR1 reads SGHVS; CDR2 reads FQNEAQ. The CDR3 spells CASSIRMGEPQHF. The CDR3 coding sequence is TGTGCCAGCAGCATACGGATGGGGGAGCCCCAGCATTTT.

This rearrangement joins TRBV6-5 to TRBJ2-1; possible D gene TRBD1, 6 bases. V lost 2 bases, J lost 9 bases, and 20 bases lay in between. Germline CDR1 MNHEY, CDR2 SVGAGI. There are 16 residues in the CDR3. This CDR3 is CASSYNPLLNRAEQFF. The DNA for the CDR3 is TGTGCCAGCAGTTACAACCCTCTACTCAACAGGGCTGAGCAGTTCTTC.

The genes are TRBV6-5 and TRBJ2-3; 11 bases match TRBD2. The CDR3 extends over 16 amino acids. Looked up from germline, CDR1 is MNHEY and CDR2 is SVGAGI. Trimming took 4 bases from V and 1 from J; bases not matched to a gene: 4. In DNA form, the CDR3 reads TGTGCCAGCAGTTCGCCGACTAGCGGGGGCACAGATACGCAGTATTTT. It translates to CASSSPTSGGTDTQYF.

The V gene is TRBV27, the J gene TRBJ2-5, with TRBD2 as a possible D gene (6 bases). Germline V gene data show CDR1 as MNHEY and CDR2 as SMNVEV (reference sequence). Trimming took 6 bases from V and 3 from J, leaving 11 bases between them. This CDR3 is built from 13 residues. CDR3 sequence: CASSRQREETQYF. The CDR3 nucleotides are TGTGCCAGCAGCAGACAGCGGGAAGAGACCCAGTACTTC.

The V call is TRBV7-6, the J call TRBJ2-1; TRBD2 agrees at 12 bases. This CDR3 contains 16 residues. The ends lost 5 bases at V and 6 bases at J; junction bases unmatched: 8. Germline V gene lookup returns CDR1 SGHVS and CDR2 FNYEAQ. CDR3 loop: CASSPWGLAGTNEQFF. The CDR3 DNA reads as TGTGCCAGCAGCCCTTGGGGACTAGCGGGTACCAATGAGCAGTTCTTC.